The source of this TCR beta chain is a study of CD8 T cells in ankylosing spondylitis. The TCR beta libraries were generated through quantitative 5'-RACE incorporating molecular barcodes. TCRdb used MiXCR to reprocess the 5' RACE reads, holding one entry per CDR3 protein. The sample contains roughly 30,000 distinct CDR3 sequences, around 30% of which appear only once. This clonotype was recorded many times. Looked up from germline, CDR1 is LNHNV and CDR2 is YYDKDF (reference sequence). The CDR3 contains 13 residues. Trimming shortened V by 3 bases and J by 6 bases, and 10 bases separated the two germline ends.

The specimen sequenced was synovial fluid, either unsorted or a sorted T cell fraction (not recorded which). The clonotype originates from a male donor with ankylosing spondylitis. The chain joins TRBV15 to TRBJ2-3; maybe TRBD2 (5 bases). CDR3 in amino acids: CATSSGLGDTQYF. The CDR3 DNA reads as TGTGCCACCAGCAGCGGACTTGGGGATACGCAGTATTTT.